This passage covers 20 T cell receptor beta chains from one sample sequenced in a study of blood T cell repertoires in COVID-19. TCRdb's table, derived via immunoSEQ multiplex PCR, lists solely in-frame clones and lacks some. The repertoire holds over 50,000 clones, with just over 85% as singletons. The sequenced sample was peripheral blood. The origin of the receptors is a man between 70 and 80 years old with active COVID-19.

V is TRBV6-5 and J is TRBJ1-6, with D maybe TRBD1 (5 bases). The ends were cut back, 7 bases at V and 10 bases at J, with 20 bases in the middle. CDR3 length equals 15 residues. Germline V gives CDR1 MNHEY, CDR2 SVGAGI. CDR3 protein: CASTIQEGGYSPLHF. The CDR3 bases are TGTGCCAGCACCATACAGGAGGGCGGTTACTCACCCCTCCACTTT.

This clone was seen a handful of times. CDR3: CASSPQGVTEAFF. The CDR3 DNA is TGTGCCAGCAGCCCCCAGGGGGTCACTGAAGCTTTCTTT. The V and J genes are TRBV6-5 and TRBJ1-1; TRBD1 matches 7 bases. This CDR3 region has 13 residues. Germline V lookup: CDR1 MNHEY, CDR2 SVGAGI. V lost 6 bases to trimming and J lost 4 bases; unmatched junction nucleotides: 5.

The chain links TRBV29-1 to TRBJ2-7; 10 positions match TRBD1. V dropped 0 bases and J dropped 12; count of bases not matched to a gene: 2. Germline V gene lookup returns CDR1 SQVTM and CDR2 ANQGSEA. The CDR3 sequence is 11 residues long. Here the CDR3 reads CSVEDGTGAYF. CDR3 DNA: TGCAGCGTTGAAGATGGGACAGGGGCGTACTTC.

The DNA for the CDR3 is TGTGCCAGCAGCCGACGGATCACAGGGTTGAGCTCCTACGAGCAGTACTTC. Translated: CASSRRITGLSSYEQYF. The V call is TRBV7-9, the J call TRBJ2-7; a possible D gene is TRBD1 (6 bases). Germline values: CDR1 SEHNR, CDR2 FQNEAQ (reference sequence). With 5 bases removed from V and 0 bases from J, the gap between germline ends came to 20 bases. The CDR3 length is 17 residues.

The genes are TRBV10-3 and TRBJ1-3; no firm D call. The V and J ends lost 8 bases and 2 bases respectively, with 13 bases between them. The CDR3 length is 14 residues. CDR1 and CDR2 from the germline V gene are ENHRY and SYGVKD. In DNA, the CDR3 is TGTGCCATCGCACCCCCCGGGACTGGAAACACCATATATTTT. As protein: CAIAPPGTGNTIYF.

The chain has TRBV3-1 (or the pseudogene TRBV3-2) and TRBJ1-1; maybe TRBD1 (5 bases). The CDR3 covers 13 residues. Trimming cost V 0 bases and J 9 bases, with 11 bases left between them. Germline-derived CDR1 and CDR2 are LGHDT and YNNKEL (reference sequence). As DNA, the CDR3 is TGTGCCAGCAGCCAAGATCTCAGGGTTAAAGCTTTCTTT. As protein: CASSQDLRVKAFF.

The rearrangement links TRBV5-1 to TRBJ1-1, with no clear D. Germline V CDR1 and CDR2: SGHRS, YFSETQ. Trimming took 2 bases from V and 2 from J, leaving 7 bases between them. This CDR3 has 13 residues. The CDR3 loop is CASSFADNTEAFF. The DNA of the CDR3 is TGCGCCAGCAGCTTTGCGGATAACACTGAAGCTTTCTTT.

The chain uses TRBV9 and TRBJ2-7; 8 positions agree with TRBD1. V dropped 0 bases and J dropped 3; count of bases not matched to a gene: 5. Germline V gives CDR1 SGDLS, CDR2 YYNGEE. This CDR3 contains 15 residues. The DNA for the CDR3 is TGTGCCAGCAGCGTAGCTTGGGGACAGGTCTACGAGCAGTACTTC. Protein sequence: CASSVAWGQVYEQYF.

This clone has a single count. CDR3 coding DNA: TGCGCCAGCAGCCAGCTAGCGGGGGACAACACCGGGGAGCTGTTTTTT. The encoded protein is CASSQLAGDNTGELFF. The chain joins TRBV4-3 to TRBJ2-2; the match to TRBD2 covers 10 bases. Per the germline V gene, CDR1 is LGHNA and CDR2 is YSLEER. The CDR3 is 16 residues long. The junction had 3 bases not matched to a gene; V was cut back by 3 bases and J by 2 bases.

The chain combines TRBV18 with TRBJ1-1; the D is unclear. Per the germline V gene, CDR1 is KGHSH and CDR2 is LQKENI. The CDR3 length is 13 residues. Trimming stripped 6 bases from V and 3 bases from J, with 11 bases between. This chain's CDR3 is CASSSIRDTEAFF. DNA for the CDR3: TGTGCCAGCTCCTCCATCCGAGACACTGAAGCTTTCTTT.

This clone was seen more than once but under ten times. This chain uses TRBV7-9 with TRBJ1-1, with TRBD1 identical over 7 bases. Trimming took 6 bases from V and 6 from J; bases not matched to a gene: 7. Germline CDR1 SEHNR, CDR2 FQNEAQ (reference sequence). CDR3 length: 13 residues. The CDR3: CASRYRGKAEAFF. In nucleotides, the CDR3 is TGTGCCAGCAGGTACAGGGGTAAGGCTGAAGCTTTCTTT.

CDR3 nucleotide sequence: TGTGCCAGCTCACCGAAGGGACAGGGTGTCGGGGAGCTGTTTTTT. This encodes CASSPKGQGVGELFF. This chain links TRBV18 with TRBJ2-2; 9 bases map to TRBD1. Germline CDR1 is KGHSH and CDR2 is LQKENI. CDR3 size: 15 residues. V lost 3 bases and J lost 7; bases outside the gene matches: 6.

The rearrangement links TRBV14 to TRBJ1-5, with no clear D. Germline V gives CDR1 SGHDN, CDR2 FVKESK. The ends were cut back, 1 base at V and 9 bases at J, with 7 bases in the middle. The CDR3 is 12 amino acids. The CDR3 is CASSQALRPQHF. Here the CDR3 DNA reads TGTGCCAGCAGCCAAGCGCTGCGGCCCCAGCATTTT.

The gene calls are TRBV6-5 and TRBJ2-1, with 9 nucleotides matching TRBD2. The CDR3 has 11 amino acids. V lost 7 bases to trimming and J lost 14 bases; unmatched junction nucleotides: 6. The germline gives CDR1 MNHEY, CDR2 SVGAGI. The CDR3 is CASKGAGGEFF. Here the CDR3 DNA reads TGTGCCAGCAAAGGAGCGGGGGGTGAGTTCTTC.

This clone came up a few times. The chain combines TRBV4-2 with TRBJ2-1; TRBD2 agrees at 7 bases. The CDR3 sequence is 16 residues long. The V gene's germline CDR1 is LGHNA and CDR2 YNFKEQ. The J segment lost 9 bases and the V segment lost 0 bases, leaving 11 bases of the junction unmatched. CDR3 sequence: CASSQDDGGTYAEQFF. Written as DNA, the CDR3 is TGTGCCAGCAGCCAAGACGACGGGGGGACCTACGCTGAGCAGTTCTTC.

A note on this clone: The junction and the germline gene differ at one end; a read error may be behind it. The CDR3 DNA sequence: TGCGCCAACAGCCTTAGCGGTGAGTCCTACAATGAGCAGTTCTTC. It codes for CANSLSGESYNEQFF. This chain uses TRBV5-1 with TRBJ2-1; tentative D call: TRBD2 (6 bases). Germline lookup yields CDR1 SGHRS and CDR2 YFSETQ. The CDR3 runs to 15 residues.

This chain joins TRBV2 and TRBJ2-5, with D possibly matching TRBD2 (6 bases). The CDR3 contains 15 residues. In germline, CDR1 is SNHLY, CDR2 FYNNEI. Trimming left V 0 bases short and J 3 bases short, with 11 bases between. The CDR3 DNA follows: TGTGCCAGCAGTGAAGCGCTCAGGGAGGAAGAGACCCAGTACTTC. Amino acids: CASSEALREEETQYF.

The V gene is TRBV5-6, the J gene TRBJ1-2; maybe TRBD1 (5 bases). Germline-derived CDR1 and CDR2 are SGHDT and YYEEEE. V was cut by 4 bases and J by 0 bases, with 16 bases left in between. There are 16 residues in the CDR3. CDR3 region: CASSADPGGTNYGYTF. CDR3 nucleotide sequence: TGTGCCAGCAGCGCTGACCCGGGGGGAACTAACTATGGCTACACCTTC.

The rearrangement joins TRBV25-1 to TRBJ1-2; D remains ambiguous. This CDR3 has 13 amino acids. With 6 bases removed from V and 0 bases from J, the gap between germline ends came to 8 bases. Per germline, CDR1 MGHDK and CDR2 SYGVNS. In DNA, the CDR3 is TGTGCCAGCAGCCCCGGGACTAACTATGGCTACACCTTC. Translating gives CASSPGTNYGYTF.

The rearrangement joins TRBV7-2 to TRBJ2-5, with 15 positions matching TRBD2. Germline V gene data show CDR1 as SGHTA and CDR2 as FQGNSA. This CDR3 is 17 amino acids long. After removal of 5 bases from V and 0 bases from J, the junction contained 4 bases not matched to a gene. DNA of the CDR3: TGTGCCAGCAGCCCTGGACTAGCGGGGGGGTACCAAGAGACCCAGTACTTC. It encodes CASSPGLAGGYQETQYF.